This T cell receptor beta chain was sequenced for a study of T cells after yellow fever vaccination. Findings and caveats of the study: Relatively few clonotypes were ones that appeared in both CD4 and CD8 compartments. Once the booster was given, most primary-vaccination clones reappeared, at around 95% for CD4 and approximately 88% for CD8.

Generation of TCR cDNA used 5'RACE template switching (which added a universal primer site and UMIs). TCRdb analysed the 5' RACE reads with MiXCR anew, one entry per CDR3 protein. The sample has around 120,000 distinct CDR3 sequences, approximately 16% seen once. CDR3 length: 14 amino acids. Trimming left V 3 bases short and J 2 bases short, with 8 bases between. Germline V gives CDR1 LNHDA, CDR2 SQIVND (reference sequence). This clonotype turned up a few times. Its antigen is still unknown. The chain employs TRBV19 and TRBJ2-1; D unclear. The sample in question was CD8+ T cells sorted from PBMCs, obtained 5 days after the yellow fever booster vaccination. This receptor was identified in a man younger than 35 who received the YFV17D yellow fever vaccine. The CDR3 spells CASSMVGTYNEQFF. CDR3 DNA: TGTGCCAGTAGTATGGTCGGCACCTACAATGAGCAGTTCTTC.